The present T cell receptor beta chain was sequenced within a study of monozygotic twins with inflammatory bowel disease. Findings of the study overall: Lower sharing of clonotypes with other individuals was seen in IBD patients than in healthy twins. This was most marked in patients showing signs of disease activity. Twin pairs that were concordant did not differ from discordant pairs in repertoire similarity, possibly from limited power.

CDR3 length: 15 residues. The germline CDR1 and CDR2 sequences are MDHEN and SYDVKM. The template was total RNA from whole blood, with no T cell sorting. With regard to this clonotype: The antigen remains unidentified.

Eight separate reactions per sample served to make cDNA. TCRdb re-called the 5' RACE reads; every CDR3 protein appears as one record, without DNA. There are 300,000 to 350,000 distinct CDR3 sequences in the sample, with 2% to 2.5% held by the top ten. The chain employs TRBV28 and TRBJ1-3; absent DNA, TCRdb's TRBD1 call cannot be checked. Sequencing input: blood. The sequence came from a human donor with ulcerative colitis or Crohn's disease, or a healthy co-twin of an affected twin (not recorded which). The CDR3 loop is CASSLGRRSGNTIYF.